The 18 T cell receptor beta chains presented below share a single source sample, sequenced in a study of human T cells and chemical hapten exposure. TCRdb reanalysed the RACE reads using MiXCR and keeps one entry per CDR3 protein. The repertoire includes roughly 100,000 distinct CDR3 sequences, roughly a tenth of them detected once, and about 3% sits in the top ten. The time point: pre-sensitization, week 0. Treatment in this sample: therapeutic diphenylcyclopropenone sensitization with weekly scalp DPC. Sequenced here: whole blood, sampled in connection with sensitization to the hapten diphenylcyclopropenone (DPC). These receptors were obtained from a woman aged 60 to 75 with alopecia areata. Some clones in this sample may be carry-over from other donors' samples.

This clonotype was seen repeatedly, ten times or more. The chain combines TRBV9 with TRBJ1-4, with D hard to call. Germline CDR1 is SGDLS and CDR2 is YYNGEE. Trimming shortened V by 0 bases and J by 5 bases, and 8 bases separated the two germline ends. The length of the CDR3 is 14 residues. CDR3 nucleotide sequence: TGTGCCAGCAGCGTAGCCGGGTCAAATGAAAAACTGTTTTTT. The encoded protein is CASSVAGSNEKLFF. The whole variable domain, remainder taken from reference TRBV9 and TRBJ1-4, is DSGVTQTPKHLITATGQRVTLRCSPRSGDLSVYWYQQSLDQGLQFLIQYYNGEERAKGNILERFSAQQFPDLHSELNLSSLELGDSALYFCASSVAGSNEKLFFGSGTQLSVL.

This clonotype was detected ten times or more. The CDR3 is CAISVGTPPEAFF. CDR3 bases: TGTGCCATCAGTGTAGGGACACCCCCTGAAGCTTTCTTT. The gene calls are TRBV10-3 and TRBJ1-1; TRBD1 might be the D (6 bases). The CDR3 has 13 residues. The V gene lost 4 bases and the J gene lost 6 bases, with 12 bases spanning the gap. The germline gives CDR1 ENHRY, CDR2 SYGVKD.

The table lists this clonotype with a few counts. The genes are TRBV28 and TRBJ2-1; weak D call: TRBD2 (5 bases). The CDR3 contains 13 residues. Looked up from germline, CDR1 is MDHEN and CDR2 is SYDVKM. Trimming cost V 6 bases and J 4 bases, with 10 bases left between them. CDR3 DNA: TGTGCCAGCAGGCTAGCTCCGTACAATGAGCAGTTCTTC. It translates to CASRLAPYNEQFF.

This chain connects TRBV5-4 to TRBJ2-1, with D perhaps being TRBD1 or TRBD2 (5 bases each). From germline, CDR1 is SGHNT and CDR2 YYREEE (reference sequence). V lost 0 bases, J lost 4 bases, and 11 bases lay in between. This CDR3 is built from 15 residues. Here the CDR3 reads CASSLVGPKYNEQFF. CDR3 coding DNA: TGTGCCAGCAGCTTGGTGGGACCTAAATACAATGAGCAGTTCTTC.

The sample holds a few counts of this clonotype. This chain uses TRBV6-2 or TRBV6-3 with TRBJ1-4, with D hard to call. The V end was cut by 4 bases, the J end by 0 bases, with 12 bases between. Germline V lookup: CDR1 MNHEY, CDR2 SVGEGT. The CDR3 is 16 residues long. The CDR3 DNA follows: TGTGCCAGCAGTTCCCACTCAGGAGCAACTAATGAAAAACTGTTTTTT. The encoded protein is CASSSHSGATNEKLFF.

V and J are TRBV25-1 and TRBJ1-1; TRBD1 aligns across 7 bases. The germline V gene has CDR1 MGHDK and CDR2 SYGVNS. V shed 7 bases, J shed 4 bases, and the junction held 3 bases outside the gene matches. The length of the CDR3 is 12 residues. Here the CDR3 reads CASMTGLTEAFF. For the CDR3, the DNA is TGTGCCAGCATGACAGGGCTCACTGAAGCTTTCTTT.

This clonotype was detected a few times. J is TRBJ2-5 and V is TRBV10-3; 8 bases are shared with TRBD1. Germline CDR1 and CDR2: ENHRY and SYGVKD. The CDR3 spans 12 residues. Trimming at V came to 10 bases and at J to 5 bases, leaving 6 bases not matched to a gene. The CDR3 DNA reads as TGTGCCACCCGACAGGGGAAGGAGACCCAGTACTTC. Its translation is CATRQGKETQYF.

The chain employs TRBV11-2 and TRBJ1-2, with unresolved D. Trimming removed 6 bases from V and 9 bases from J, with 14 bases in between. Germline V CDR1 and CDR2: SGHAT, FQNNGV. CDR3 length equals 12 residues. The CDR3 sequence: CASSSGMGSYTF. In nucleotides, the CDR3 is TGTGCCAGCAGTTCGGGCATGGGAAGCTACACCTTC. Full variable domain (missing parts from reference TRBV11-2 and TRBJ1-2): EAGVAQSPRYKIIEKRQSVAFWCNPISGHATLYWYQQILGQGPKLLIQFQNNGVVDDSQLPKDRFSAERLKGVDSTLKIQPAKLEDSAVYLCASSSGMGSYTFGSGTRLTVV.

This clonotype turned up a few times. The V call is TRBV10-3, the J call TRBJ2-1; tentatively, D is TRBD2 (6 bases). Germline CDR1 reads ENHRY; CDR2 reads SYGVKD. The CDR3 is 14 residues long. With 6 bases removed from V and 10 bases from J, the gap between germline ends came to 19 bases. The CDR3 is CAIRPGLPASEQFF. The CDR3 DNA reads as TGTGCCATCAGGCCGGGACTCCCCGCATCGGAGCAGTTCTTC.

The sample holds one count of this clonotype. This clone may be a read error of a much larger clone one base away. The CDR3 DNA reads TGTGCCGGCAAGAGAGGCCGGGACAGGGCTAGCGGGAACTATGGCTACACCTTC. This encodes CAGKRGRDRASGNYGYTF. V is TRBV7-2 and J is TRBJ1-2; 9 positions agree with TRBD1. Germline lookup yields CDR1 SGHTA and CDR2 FQGNSA. This CDR3 has 18 residues. Trimming took 11 bases from V and 2 from J; bases not matched to a gene: 21. Looking up the rest from reference TRBV7-2 and TRBJ1-2 gives the full variable domain: GAGVSQSPSNKVTEKGKDVELRCDPISGHTALYWYRQSLGQGLEFLIYFQGNSAPDKSGLPSDRFSAERTGGSVSTLTIQRTQQEDSAVYLCAGKRGRDRASGNYGYTFGSGTRLTVV.

This clonotype was seen many times. CDR3 bases: TGTGCCTGGAGTGAGTACAATGAGCAGTTCTTC. Translating it yields CAWSEYNEQFF. The chain carries TRBV30 and TRBJ2-1; D gene ambiguous. Looked up from germline, CDR1 is GTSNPN and CDR2 is SVGIG (reference sequence). The V end was cut by 1 base, the J end by 4 bases, with 2 bases between. The CDR3 length is 11 residues.

This clonotype was counted only a few times. The J gene is TRBJ2-3, the V gene TRBV7-9; possible D gene TRBD1, 6 bases. The CDR3 has 15 amino acids. Germline lookup yields CDR1 SEHNR and CDR2 FQNEAQ (reference sequence). The ends were cut back, 5 bases at V and 3 bases at J, with 15 bases in the middle. The CDR3 DNA reads as TGTGCCAGCAGCCCCGGGACATTAAGGACAGATACGCAGTATTTT. Amino acid sequence: CASSPGTLRTDTQYF.

This clonotype was counted only a few times. The chain is built from TRBV7-2 and TRBJ2-5, with D possibly TRBD1 on 5 matching bases. Trimming removed 1 base at V and 7 bases at J, with 13 bases between. Germline CDR1 reads SGHTA; CDR2 reads FQGNSA. The CDR3 has 14 amino acids. The CDR3 loop is CASSLGGSSVTQYF. The CDR3 coding sequence is TGTGCCAGCAGCTTAGGGGGCTCGAGTGTGACCCAGTACTTC.

This clonotype was counted many times. The chain couples TRBV3-1 to TRBJ2-7; 7 bases fit TRBD2. V lost 0 bases to trimming and J lost 2 bases; unmatched junction nucleotides: 1. The CDR3 is 14 residues long. Germline CDR1 LGHDT, CDR2 YNNKEL (reference sequence). The CDR3 is CASSQERGAYEQYF. The CDR3 region has the DNA TGTGCCAGCAGCCAAGAACGGGGGGCCTACGAGCAGTACTTC.

This clonotype was seen a few times. CDR3 loop: CSVEDVATGGIYNEQFF. The CDR3 DNA reads as TGCAGCGTTGAAGATGTCGCAACGGGGGGGATCTACAATGAGCAGTTCTTC. The chain combines TRBV29-1 with TRBJ2-1; 8 bases match TRBD2. V shed 0 bases and J 3 bases; nucleotides not matched to a gene: 10. Germline CDR1 is SQVTM and CDR2 is ANQGSEA. There are 17 residues in the CDR3.

This chain connects TRBV12-3 or TRBV12-4 to TRBJ1-1; 7 nucleotides match TRBD1. The CDR3 sequence is 12 residues long. V shed 7 bases and J 7 bases; nucleotides not matched to a gene: 6. CDR3 in DNA: TGTGCCAGCACGGACAGGCTGGGTGAAGCTTTCTTT. Its translation: CASTDRLGEAFF.

The chain couples TRBV3-1 to TRBJ2-3; D perhaps matches TRBD1 (6 bases). The CDR3 covers 19 residues. Germline CDR1 LGHDT, CDR2 YNNKEL (reference sequence). V lost 3 bases and J lost 0, with 22 bases in between. The CDR3 DNA follows: TGTGCCAGCAGCCACCCCCCCCCGACAGGAGATTTTAGCACAGATACGCAGTATTTT. Translation: CASSHPPPTGDFSTDTQYF.

This clonotype has a handful of counts. V and J are TRBV5-1 and TRBJ1-4; unclear D gene. CDR3 length equals 15 residues. V was cut by 0 bases and J by 5 bases, with 11 bases left in between. The germline V gene encodes CDR1 SGHRS and CDR2 YFSETQ. CDR3 residues: CASSLADGANEKLFF. The CDR3 region has the DNA TGCGCCAGCAGCTTGGCGGACGGAGCGAATGAAAAACTGTTTTTT.